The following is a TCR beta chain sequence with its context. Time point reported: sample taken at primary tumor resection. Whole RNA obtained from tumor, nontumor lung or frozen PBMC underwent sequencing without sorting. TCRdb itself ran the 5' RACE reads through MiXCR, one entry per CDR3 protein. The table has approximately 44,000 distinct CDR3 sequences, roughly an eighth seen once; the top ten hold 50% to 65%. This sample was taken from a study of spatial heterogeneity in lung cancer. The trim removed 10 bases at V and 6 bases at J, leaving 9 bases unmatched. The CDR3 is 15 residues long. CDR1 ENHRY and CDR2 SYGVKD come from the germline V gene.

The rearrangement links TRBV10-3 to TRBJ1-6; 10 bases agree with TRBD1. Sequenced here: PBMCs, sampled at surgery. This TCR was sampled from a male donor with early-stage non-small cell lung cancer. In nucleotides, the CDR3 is TGTGCCACGAGACAGGGGGCGCCGGGTAATTCACCCCTCCACTTT. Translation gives CATRQGAPGNSPLHF.